This T cell receptor beta chain is drawn from a study of cytomegalovirus exposure and HLA in healthy donors. The CDR3 runs 16 residues. V lost 0 bases and J 7 bases, leaving 15 bases between the germline ends. Germline V gene sequence: CDR1 SGHVS, CDR2 FNYEAQ. Primers included in the PCR were 60 Vbeta and 13 Jbeta primers. This table comes from immunoSEQ multiplex PCR, and its TCRdb copy is limited to in-frame clones, with some not included. Of 70,000 to 95,000 clones listed, 70% to 80% are singletons. The sample was PBMCs. The chain carries TRBV7-6 and TRBJ1-4, with D maybe TRBD1 (6 bases). The source is a man in his forties or fifties in good health and CMV-seronegative. DNA for the CDR3: TGTGCCAGCAGCTTAGCGTCAGGGGCGGGCGGTGAAAAACTGTTTTTT. It is translated as CASSLASGAGGEKLFF.